These T cell receptor beta chains were read from a single sample in a study of regulatory T cells in long-lasting Graves disease. TCRdb passed the multiplex PCR reads through MiXCR, listing each CDR3 protein once. The table includes approximately 400,000 distinct CDR3 sequences, less than 25% detected once. This sample comprised peripheral blood mononuclear cells (PBMCs), obtained when the disease was refractory, from a patient treated with antithyroid drugs. The receptors derive from a female donor with Graves disease. CDR3s include the opening cysteine and the closing phenylalanine or tryptophan. A D gene is named only where the DNA matches it firmly. Clone sizes are given selectively: once, few, many, or a class where the clone is expanded.

d_call: .; j_call: TRBJ2-1; cdr3_length: 16; v_call: TRBV9; clone_size: .; cdr3_aa: CASSVLGGRLDNEQFF; cdr3_nt: TGTGCCAGCAGCGTACTAGGGGGGCGGCTGGACAATGAGCAGTTCTTC
d_call: .; j_call: TRBJ1-1; cdr3_length: 14; v_call: TRBV12-3/TRBV12-4; clone_size: many; cdr3_aa: CASSFLGGAGEAFF; cdr3_nt: TGTGCCAGCAGCTTTTTGGGGGGGGCAGGTGAAGCTTTCTTT
d_call: TRBD1; j_call: TRBJ1-1; cdr3_length: 15; v_call: TRBV12-3/TRBV12-4; clone_size: many; cdr3_aa: CASSIRQGYDTEAFF; cdr3_nt: TGTGCCAGCAGTATAAGACAGGGTTACGACACTGAAGCTTTCTTT
d_call: .; j_call: TRBJ1-1; cdr3_length: 13; v_call: TRBV5-6; clone_size: many; cdr3_aa: CASSSGHTSEAFF; cdr3_nt: TGTGCCAGCAGCTCCGGACATACAAGTGAAGCTTTCTTT
d_call: .; j_call: TRBJ2-7; cdr3_length: 12; v_call: TRBV28; clone_size: .; cdr3_aa: CASTSGADGQYF; cdr3_nt: TGTGCCAGCACCTCTGGGGCCGACGGGCAGTACTTC
d_call: TRBD1; j_call: TRBJ1-2; cdr3_length: 11; v_call: TRBV29-1; clone_size: few; cdr3_aa: CSGQQGTGYTF; cdr3_nt: TGCAGCGGCCAACAGGGGACCGGCTACACCTTC
d_call: TRBD2; j_call: TRBJ2-4; cdr3_length: 16; v_call: TRBV20-1; clone_size: .; cdr3_aa: CSARDPGVAGVNIQYF; cdr3_nt: TGCAGTGCTAGAGATCCGGGGGTAGCGGGAGTTAACATTCAGTACTTC
d_call: TRBD2; j_call: TRBJ2-5; cdr3_length: 16; v_call: TRBV13; clone_size: few; cdr3_aa: CASSPGGDGEKETQYF; cdr3_nt: TGTGCCAGCAGCCCCGGGGGGGATGGCGAAAAAGAGACCCAGTACTTC
d_call: TRBD1; j_call: TRBJ1-2; cdr3_length: 14; v_call: TRBV19; clone_size: many; cdr3_aa: CASRAGQGNYGYTF; cdr3_nt: TGTGCCAGTAGAGCGGGACAGGGTAACTATGGCTACACCTTC
d_call: .; j_call: TRBJ1-3; cdr3_length: 13; v_call: TRBV12-3/TRBV12-4; clone_size: many; cdr3_aa: CASRIGAGNTIYF; cdr3_nt: TGTGCCAGCAGAATAGGGGCCGGAAACACCATATATTTT
d_call: TRBD1; j_call: TRBJ2-7; cdr3_length: 15; v_call: TRBV7-2; clone_size: many; cdr3_aa: CASSLSGTGSYEQYF; cdr3_nt: TGTGCCAGCAGCTTAAGTGGGACAGGCTCCTACGAGCAGTACTTC
d_call: TRBD1; j_call: TRBJ2-3; cdr3_length: 13; v_call: TRBV6-2/TRBV6-3; clone_size: few; cdr3_aa: CASSYPGQGTQYF; cdr3_nt: TGTGCCAGCAGTTATCCTGGACAGGGAACGCAGTATTTT
d_call: .; j_call: TRBJ2-1; cdr3_length: 11; v_call: TRBV7-2; clone_size: .; cdr3_aa: CASAQGYEQFF; cdr3_nt: TGTGCCAGCGCACAGGGATATGAGCAGTTCTTC
d_call: .; j_call: TRBJ1-1; cdr3_length: 13; v_call: TRBV7-9; clone_size: many; cdr3_aa: CASSQTSDTEAFF; cdr3_nt: TGTGCCAGCAGCCAGACAAGTGACACTGAAGCTTTCTTT
d_call: .; j_call: TRBJ2-7; cdr3_length: 15; v_call: TRBV4-1; clone_size: .; cdr3_aa: CASSQGERAMDEQYF; cdr3_nt: TGCGCCAGCAGCCAAGGAGAGAGGGCCATGGACGAGCAGTACTTC
d_call: .; j_call: TRBJ1-1; cdr3_length: 15; v_call: TRBV6-1; clone_size: many; cdr3_aa: CASSNPGVLNTEAFF; cdr3_nt: TGTGCCAGCAGTAACCCCGGAGTCCTAAACACTGAAGCTTTCTTT
d_call: .; j_call: TRBJ1-5; cdr3_length: 15; v_call: TRBV5-6; clone_size: many; cdr3_aa: CASSIYPGLNQPQHF; cdr3_nt: TGTGCCAGCAGCATATACCCGGGGCTCAATCAGCCCCAGCATTTT
d_call: TRBD1; j_call: TRBJ2-1; cdr3_length: 15; v_call: TRBV11-2; clone_size: .; cdr3_aa: CASSTTGDRDNEQFF; cdr3_nt: TGTGCCAGCAGCACTACCGGGGACAGAGACAATGAGCAGTTCTTC
d_call: TRBD1; j_call: TRBJ2-7; cdr3_length: 15; v_call: TRBV6-9; clone_size: many; cdr3_aa: CASSYSPTGAYEQYF; cdr3_nt: TGTGCCAGCAGTTACTCTCCAACAGGGGCCTACGAGCAGTACTTC
d_call: TRBD2; j_call: TRBJ2-3; cdr3_length: 15; v_call: TRBV2; clone_size: few; cdr3_aa: CASTEGLAGEVTQYF; cdr3_nt: TGTGCCAGCACTGAGGGACTAGCGGGAGAGGTTACGCAGTATTTT
d_call: .; j_call: TRBJ1-6; cdr3_length: 14; v_call: TRBV7-3; clone_size: many; cdr3_aa: CASSERGRNSPLHF; cdr3_nt: TGTGCCAGCAGTGAACGGGGCAGGAATTCACCCCTCCACTTT
d_call: .; j_call: TRBJ2-7; cdr3_length: 14; v_call: TRBV29-1; clone_size: .; cdr3_aa: CSVAGQASSYEQYF; cdr3_nt: TGCAGCGTTGCGGGGCAGGCAAGCTCCTACGAGCAGTACTTC
d_call: .; j_call: TRBJ2-5; cdr3_length: 15; v_call: TRBV25-1; clone_size: few; cdr3_aa: CASSESGGGGPGEYF; cdr3_nt: TGTGCCAGCAGTGAAAGCGGAGGTGGAGGGCCAGGAGAGTACTTC
d_call: TRBD2; j_call: TRBJ2-6; cdr3_length: 15; v_call: TRBV6-5; clone_size: .; cdr3_aa: CAISGTISGANVLTF; cdr3_nt: TGTGCCATCAGTGGGACTATTTCTGGGGCCAACGTCCTGACTTTC
d_call: .; j_call: TRBJ2-7; cdr3_length: 15; v_call: TRBV6-1; clone_size: .; cdr3_aa: CASNEDIPRVYEQYF; cdr3_nt: TGTGCCAGCAACGAAGACATCCCTAGGGTTTACGAGCAGTACTTC
d_call: .; j_call: TRBJ2-3; cdr3_length: 15; v_call: TRBV14; clone_size: .; cdr3_aa: CASSQVIGFTDTQYF; cdr3_nt: TGTGCCAGCAGCCAAGTTATCGGGTTCACAGATACGCAGTATTTT
d_call: .; j_call: TRBJ1-1; cdr3_length: 12; v_call: TRBV20-1; clone_size: few; cdr3_aa: CSVLGRATEAFF; cdr3_nt: TGCAGTGTATTGGGCAGGGCCACTGAAGCTTTCTTT
d_call: TRBD1; j_call: TRBJ1-4; cdr3_length: 15; v_call: TRBV4-3; clone_size: .; cdr3_aa: CASSSQGGGNEKLFF; cdr3_nt: TGCGCCAGCAGCAGCCAGGGGGGGGGGAATGAAAAACTGTTTTTT